A selection of T cell receptor beta chains follows, all from one sample in a study of T-cell reconstitution after alpha-beta-depleted transplantation in children. TCRdb reprocessed the PCR reads with MiXCR, giving one entry per CDR3 protein. The repertoire consists of 580,000 or so distinct CDR3 sequences, with roughly 23% occurring once and the leading ten covering 12% to 15%. Sequences were derived from PBMCs, mostly from graft donor cells, sampled 360 days after TCRalphabeta/CD19-depleted stem cell transplant. These TCRs come from a boy in the first two years of life who had a stem cell transplant for acute myeloid leukemia, so the T cells may come from the graft donor. CDR3s include the opening cysteine and the closing phenylalanine or tryptophan. Each record gives: CDR3 length, V gene, D gene, J gene, clone size, CDR3 DNA, CDR3 protein. D genes are given only for firm matches. Only some rows state a clone size, as once, few, many or a class for expanded clones.

>14|TRBV20-1|-|TRBJ1-2|-
TGCAGTGCTAGCCCGGGGGTGGGCAACTATGGCTACACCTTC
CSASPGVGNYGYTF
>16|TRBV6-2/TRBV6-3|-|TRBJ2-1|-
TGTGCCAGCAGTTCCCAGGGGATAAGGTCGAACAATGAGCAGTTCTTC
CASSSQGIRSNNEQFF
>16|TRBV7-2|TRBD2|TRBJ2-7|-
TGTGCCAGCAGCCGGGCGAGCGGGGGTGCTACCTACGAGCAGTACTTC
CASSRASGGATYEQYF
>14|TRBV12-5|-|TRBJ2-3|-
TGTGCTAGTGGTTTGACAGGGAACCCAGATACGCAGTATTTT
CASGLTGNPDTQYF
>14|TRBV20-1|-|TRBJ1-2|few
TGCAGTGCTAGAGATGCAGGGAGAGGCTATGGCTACACCTTC
CSARDAGRGYGYTF
>15|TRBV20-1|TRBD2|TRBJ2-1|-
TGCAGTGCTAGGCGGGGGGAAAGCTCCTACAATGAGCAGTTCTTC
CSARRGESSYNEQFF
>16|TRBV6-5|-|TRBJ1-5|many
TGTGCCAGCACGATCAGTCCACCGAATAGCAATCAGCCCCAGCATTTT
CASTISPPNSNQPQHF
>18|TRBV5-1|TRBD2|TRBJ2-5|few
TGCGCCAGCAGCTTGGCGCCAGGGGCTAGCGGGTACCAAGAGACCCAGTACTTC
CASSLAPGASGYQETQYF
>12|TRBV6-2/TRBV6-3|-|TRBJ1-2|many
TGTGCCAGCAGTTACCCATCCTATGGCTACACCTTC
CASSYPSYGYTF
>18|TRBV9|-|TRBJ1-5|-
TGTGCCAGCAGCGTAAGGGAATTGGGGCGATCTAGCAATCAGCCCCAGCATTTT
CASSVRELGRSSNQPQHF
>16|TRBV6-1|-|TRBJ2-3|-
TGTGCCAGCAGTGAAGCCCGGACATCAAGGAGGGATACGCAGTATTTT
CASSEARTSRRDTQYF
>15|TRBV7-3|TRBD2|TRBJ2-5|-
TGTGCCAGCAGCCCCATCGGGGGGGACTTGGAGACCCAGTACTTC
CASSPIGGDLETQYF
>13|TRBV5-1|-|TRBJ1-3|-
TGCGCCAGCAGCTTGGCCGGGTACAGCACAGTATATTTT
CASSLAGYSTVYF
>16|TRBV28|-|TRBJ2-7|many
TGTGCCAGCAGTTCACATCGGAAGGCGTTCTCCTACGAGCAGTACTTC
CASSSHRKAFSYEQYF
>14|TRBV11-2|-|TRBJ2-5|many
TGTGCCAGCAGCTTAGGTTTCGGTACAGAGACCCAGTACTTC
CASSLGFGTETQYF
>20|TRBV7-6|-|TRBJ1-2|-
TGTGCCAGCAGCTTAGATGAAGGCAGGACCATTACCGACACTAACTATGGCTACACCTTC
CASSLDEGRTITDTNYGYTF
>13|TRBV7-9|-|TRBJ1-2|few
TGTGCCAGCAGCTCTGGCAGGGAAGATGGCTACACCTTC
CASSSGREDGYTF
>17|TRBV6-1|-|TRBJ2-7|few
TGTGCCAGCAGTCCCCGAGCGGGCGGGACGCTCCCCTACGAGCAGTACTTC
CASSPRAGGTLPYEQYF
>16|TRBV4-1|TRBD2|TRBJ2-2|once
TGCGCCAGCAGTGGCCGGGGACTAGCGAACACCGGGGAGCTGTTTTTT
CASSGRGLANTGELFF